This T cell receptor beta chain appears in the sequencing data of a study of spatial heterogeneity in lung cancer. Findings and limits, study-wide: Tracking of tumor mutation counts was seen in expanded intratumoral alpha and beta TCR counts.

Of note for this clonotype: The antigen is unknown.

Trimming took off 6 bases at V and 1 base at J, with 9 bases between the two ends. The CDR3 sequence is 14 residues long. Time point indicated: sample taken at primary tumor resection. Samples were donated by 72 untreated early-stage non-small cell lung cancer patients. A unique molecular identifier was carried by every single TCR cDNA molecule. TCRdb ran MiXCR on the 5' RACE reads and lists one entry per CDR3 protein. The data contain fewer than 3,500 distinct CDR3 sequences, roughly a sixth of them seen just once; the ten biggest clones take up 14%. Material: lung tumor tissue, obtained at surgery. The chain has TRBV12-3 or TRBV12-4 and TRBJ2-2; D is uncertain. The TCR originated in a male donor with early-stage non-small cell lung cancer. This CDR3 reads CASSYSLNTGELFF. For the CDR3, the DNA is TGTGCCAGCAGCTACTCACTGAACACCGGGGAGCTGTTTTTT.